The entry below gives a single T cell receptor (beta chain) sequence along with its context. Its antigen is unknown. The sample holds no much larger clone one base away, and base qualities are not on file. The data were taken from a study of blood T cell repertoires in COVID-19 (TCRdb year 2020). About the investigation overall: Samples covering the acute and convalescent phases of COVID-19 were provided by collaborators in the United States, Italy and Spain. A freely available public database, intended as a resource for researchers studying the immune response to SARS-CoV-2, is where the repertoires were released. Deeply sampled blood TCRbeta repertoires from subjects exposed to, actively infected with, or recovered from COVID-19 were included in the dataset. The material from the prospective study consisted of cDNA or gDNA derived from T cells, B-cell-depleted T cells, or PBMCs. The samples were drawn from the first 160 participants of the ongoing ImmuneRACE study and from 950 to 1,500 subjects provided by 6 global collaborators. A de-identified subject ID, COVID-19 status, age in years and sex were almost always included in the sample metadata. Where HLA class I and class II types were available, the types were taken from metadata supplied by the sample provider, not from assay-based typing.

In Seattle, one collaborating source enrolled patients while the infection was active and tracked those patients longitudinally over the course of disease. Whole blood was collected in K2EDTA tubes by collaborating institutions according to the institutions' own protocols. For TCRbeta analysis, collaborators shipped samples as frozen whole blood, isolated PBMCs, or DNA extracted from either of those sample types. The germline ends are 14 bases apart after V is trimmed by 2 bases and J by 4 bases. CDR1 and CDR2 are drawn from the germline V gene: MNHEY, SVGAGI. The CDR3 runs 15 residues from the cysteine to the phenylalanine. The retained sequence is limited to the CDR3, 45 bases, with the frame set at the first base. TCRbeta CDR3 regions were amplified from genomic DNA using the immunoSEQ Assay, a bias-controlled multiplex PCR. In the paper's pipeline: Nucleated cell counts per sample were estimated from amplification of reference gene primers within the assay. Sequence reads were collapsed and filtered to measure the absolute abundance of every unique TCRbeta CDR3 rearrangement. For each sample, productive Simpson clonality was calculated as the square root of Simpson's diversity index across productive rearrangements. Imported from immuneACCESS, the table was reduced by TCRdb to in-frame sequences with V and J called. These copies leave out some clones; in studies compared against another copy, an unresolved V gene accounts for under half, and the cause of the remainder is not known. Clonal size and the V and J genes are those of that table, whereas D and trimming came from the DNA. The sample yields about 130,000 clones; approximately 81% were counted once. Around 6.2% of the sample belongs to the ten largest clones.

On the study overall, not on this receptor specifically: The quantity of clinical and demographic metadata differed by source and by participant and was supplied without curation.

The material sequenced was peripheral blood. In this chain, TRBV6-5 is recombined with TRBJ1-1; matching of 5 bases hints at TRBD1 as the D gene. The TCR was taken from a man older than 75 with COVID-19, enrolled during active disease. The CDR3 reads CASSYRRAGGTEAFF. Here is the DNA: TGTGCCAGCAGTTACCGCCGCGCGGGGGGCACTGAAGCTTTCTTT.